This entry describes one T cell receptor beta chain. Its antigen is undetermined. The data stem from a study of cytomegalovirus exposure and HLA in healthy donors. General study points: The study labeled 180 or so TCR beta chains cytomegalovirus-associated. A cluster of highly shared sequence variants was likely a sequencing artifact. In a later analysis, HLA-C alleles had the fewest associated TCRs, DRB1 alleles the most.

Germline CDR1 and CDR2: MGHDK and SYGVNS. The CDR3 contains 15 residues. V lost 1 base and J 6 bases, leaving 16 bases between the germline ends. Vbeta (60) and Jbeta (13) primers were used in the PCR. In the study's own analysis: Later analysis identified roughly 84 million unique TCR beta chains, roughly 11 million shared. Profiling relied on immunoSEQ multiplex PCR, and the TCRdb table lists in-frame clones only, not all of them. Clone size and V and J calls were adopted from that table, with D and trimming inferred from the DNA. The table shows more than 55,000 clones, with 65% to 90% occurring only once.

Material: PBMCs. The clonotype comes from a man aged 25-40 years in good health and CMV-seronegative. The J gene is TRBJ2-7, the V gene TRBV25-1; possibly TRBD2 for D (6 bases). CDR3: CASSEWRGDLREQYF. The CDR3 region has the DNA TGTGCCAGCAGTGAATGGCGCGGGGACCTTCGCGAGCAGTACTTC.